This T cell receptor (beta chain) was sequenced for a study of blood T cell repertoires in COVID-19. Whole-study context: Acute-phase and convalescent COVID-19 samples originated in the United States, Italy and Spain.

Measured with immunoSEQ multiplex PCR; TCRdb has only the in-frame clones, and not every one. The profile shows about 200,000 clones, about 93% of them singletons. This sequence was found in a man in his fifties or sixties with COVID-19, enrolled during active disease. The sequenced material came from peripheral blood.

Written as DNA, the CDR3 is TGTGCCAGCAGCTTTACTAGCGGGAGTACTGAGCAGTTCTTC. This codes for CASSFTSGSTEQFF. The chain joins TRBV11-2 to TRBJ2-1; the match to TRBD2 covers 11 bases. There are 14 residues in the CDR3. Germline V gives CDR1 SGHAT, CDR2 FQNNGV. The V and J ends lost 3 bases and 9 bases, in that order; junction bases with no gene match: 4.